These 28 T cell receptor beta chains were all obtained from the same sample, sequenced in a study of cytomegalovirus exposure and HLA in healthy donors. With 60 Vbeta and 13 Jbeta primers, the PCR was carried out. This table comes from immunoSEQ multiplex PCR, and its TCRdb copy is limited to in-frame clones, with some not included. Here the sample spans about 170,000 clones, around four fifths being singletons. Sequenced material: PBMCs. The receptors here all came from a woman in her twenties or thirties in good health and CMV-seropositive.

The CDR3 bases are TGCGCCAGCAGCCAAATACTAGCTACAGACCTCAACGGGGGAGAGACCCAGTACTTC. This sequence encodes CASSQILATDLNGGETQYF. The chain joins TRBV4-3 to TRBJ2-5, with TRBD2 as a possible D gene (6 bases). Trimming left V 2 bases short and J 4 bases short, with 26 bases between. Germline V gives CDR1 LGHNA, CDR2 YSLEER. The CDR3 is made up of 19 amino acids.

The CDR3 loop reads CASRTSGGPLNEQFF. The CDR3 DNA reads as TGTGCCAGCAGAACAAGCGGGGGGCCTCTCAATGAGCAGTTCTTC. The genes are TRBV28 and TRBJ2-1, with TRBD2 matching over 9 bases. This CDR3 contains 15 residues. The J segment lost 6 bases and the V segment lost 6 bases, leaving 9 bases of the junction unmatched. Germline-derived CDR1 and CDR2 are MDHEN and SYDVKM.

The chain uses TRBV4-3 and TRBJ2-7; D gene uncertain. The CDR3 spans 14 residues. Germline V gene data show CDR1 as LGHNA and CDR2 as YSLEER. V lost 0 bases, J lost 2 bases, and 8 bases lay in between. The CDR3 reads CASSQDRGPYEQYF. The CDR3, as DNA: TGCGCCAGCAGCCAAGATCGAGGCCCCTACGAGCAGTACTTC.

This clone has more than one count but fewer than ten. V gene TRBV13 combines with J gene TRBJ1-2; possibly TRBD1 for D (5 bases). Trimming took off 2 bases at V and 7 bases at J, with 14 bases between the two ends. Germline CDR1 PRHDT, CDR2 FYEKMQ (reference sequence). The CDR3 totals 14 residues. The CDR3 reads CASSLTRSGGGYTF. The DNA for the CDR3 is TGTGCCAGCAGCTTAACTCGATCGGGGGGTGGCTACACCTTC.

The J gene is TRBJ1-2, the V gene TRBV6-1, with a weak D call TRBD1 (5 bases). Trimming left V 2 bases short and J 8 bases short, with 18 bases between. The CDR3 spans 15 residues. The germline V gene has CDR1 MNHNS and CDR2 SASEGT. The CDR3 nucleotides are TGTGCCAGCAGTGAAATAGGGGCAGGGTCGGGCGGCTACACCTTC. Protein product: CASSEIGAGSGGYTF.

The chain combines TRBV11-3 with TRBJ2-1; 8 nucleotides align to TRBD2. The ends lost 5 bases at V and 4 bases at J; junction bases unmatched: 4. This CDR3 spans 14 amino acids. From germline, CDR1 is SGHNT and CDR2 YENEEA. CDR3 in DNA: TGTGCCAGCAGCCGCGGGACTAGTTACAATGAGCAGTTCTTC. Translation: CASSRGTSYNEQFF.

V is TRBV19 and J is TRBJ1-2; D is unresolved. CDR1 and CDR2 (germline): LNHDA, SQIVND (reference sequence). CDR3 length: 12 amino acids. Trimming stripped 7 bases from V and 4 bases from J, with 10 bases between. DNA of the CDR3: TGTGCCAGTAAGGAGGGAGCCTATGGCTACACCTTC. Translated: CASKEGAYGYTF.

This chain links TRBV2 with TRBJ1-5, with D perhaps TRBD1 (6 bases). The CDR3 extends over 15 amino acids. The germline V gene encodes CDR1 SNHLY and CDR2 FYNNEI. Trimming pared 6 bases from V and 5 bases from J, leaving 17 bases between. The CDR3 loop reads CASSPGGRGYQPQHF. The CDR3 DNA sequence: TGTGCCAGCAGCCCTGGGGGCAGGGGCTATCAGCCCCAGCATTTT.

This chain joins TRBV2 and TRBJ2-5; D gene ambiguous. Deletions cut 3 bases from V and 2 bases from J, with 7 bases between. This CDR3 contains 13 residues. The V gene's germline CDR1 is SNHLY and CDR2 FYNNEI. The CDR3 nucleotides read TGTGCCAGCAGTGAGTACAGACAAGAGACCCAGTACTTC. Translating it yields CASSEYRQETQYF.

This clone came up a few times. The gene calls are TRBV9 and TRBJ2-7; 13 bases map to TRBD2. CDR3 length: 15 amino acids. The V gene end was trimmed by 3 bases and the J gene end by 5 bases; junction bases not matched to a gene: 5. Per the germline V gene, CDR1 is SGDLS and CDR2 is YYNGEE. This CDR3 is CASSAGLAGVHEQYF. For the CDR3, the DNA is TGTGCCAGCAGCGCCGGACTAGCGGGAGTCCACGAGCAGTACTTC.

V and J are TRBV9 and TRBJ1-1; 8 nucleotides agree with TRBD1. The CDR3 sequence is 16 residues long. V lost 0 bases and J lost 0; bases outside the gene matches: 4. CDR1 and CDR2 (germline): SGDLS, YYNGEE. The CDR3 reads CASSVDTGGVNTEAFF. The CDR3 nucleotides read TGTGCCAGCAGCGTAGATACAGGGGGAGTGAACACTGAAGCTTTCTTT.

This chain joins TRBV14 and TRBJ1-4, with unresolved D. CDR3 size: 14 residues. Trimming took 0 bases from V and 6 from J, leaving 8 bases between them. Germline V gene data show CDR1 as SGHDN and CDR2 as FVKESK. CDR3 sequence (DNA): TGTGCCAGCAGCCAAGAGACGGGGTATGAAAAACTGTTTTTT. Translation: CASSQETGYEKLFF.

Written as DNA, the CDR3 is TGTGCCAGCAGTTTAAGCCCTGGCGGGGGATCCTACAATGAGCAGTTCTTC. Translated: CASSLSPGGGSYNEQFF. J is TRBJ2-1 and V is TRBV28, with 7 bases that match TRBD2. V lost 2 bases and J lost 1; bases outside the gene matches: 8. The CDR3 is made up of 17 amino acids. CDR1 and CDR2 from the germline V gene are MDHEN and SYDVKM.

The chain employs TRBV2 and TRBJ2-5; the D is unclear. Germline values: CDR1 SNHLY, CDR2 FYNNEI. The CDR3 contains 12 residues. Trimming took 7 bases from V and 3 from J, leaving 9 bases between them. In nucleotides, the CDR3 is TGTGCCAGCACAGGCTTGGAAGAGACCCAGTACTTC. Translating gives CASTGLEETQYF. Combining the CDR3 with reference TRBV2 and TRBJ2-5 gives the whole variable domain EPEVTQTPSHQVTQMGQEVILRCVPISNHLYFYWYRQILGQKVEFLVSFYNNEISEKSEIFDDQFSVERPDGSNFTLKIRSTKLEDSAMYFCASTGLEETQYFGPGTRLLVL.

This clone was detected a few times. The genes are TRBV5-6 and TRBJ1-3; maybe TRBD1 (5 bases). Germline values: CDR1 SGHDT, CDR2 YYEEEE. The CDR3 contains 16 residues. The V and J ends lost 6 bases and 0 bases respectively, with 16 bases between them. The DNA for the CDR3 is TGTGCCAGCACCACAGCGGGGGACCGCTCTGGAAACACCATATATTTT. It yields the protein CASTTAGDRSGNTIYF.

The chain uses TRBV12-5 and TRBJ2-1; 8 bases are shared with TRBD1. The V and J ends lost 4 bases and 6 bases, in that order; junction bases with no gene match: 2. Germline CDR1 reads LGHNT; CDR2 reads FRNRAP. This CDR3 is 13 amino acids long. The CDR3 DNA is TGTGCTAGTGGTTGGGGACAGGTCAATGAGCAGTTCTTC. Translated: CASGWGQVNEQFF.

The rearrangement links TRBV7-2 to TRBJ2-3, with TRBD2 matching over 13 bases. V was clipped by 5 bases and J by 1 base; unmatched bases: 6. The germline gives CDR1 SGHTA, CDR2 FQGNSA. This CDR3 has 17 residues. This chain's CDR3 is CASSPHGLAGGTDTQYF. Written as DNA, the CDR3 is TGTGCCAGCAGCCCCCACGGACTAGCGGGAGGCACAGATACGCAGTATTTT.

The chain recombines TRBV10-3 with TRBJ1-5, with TRBD1 matching 7 bases. J was trimmed by 4 bases and V by 0 bases; bases with no gene match: 3. Germline V gene lookup returns CDR1 ENHRY and CDR2 SYGVKD. CDR3 length: 15 amino acids. CDR3 residues: CAISESGTANQPQHF. The DNA for the CDR3 is TGTGCCATCAGTGAGTCGGGGACAGCTAATCAGCCCCAGCATTTT.

The rearrangement uses TRBV7-6 and TRBJ2-7; weak D call: TRBD2 (6 bases). Germline-derived CDR1 and CDR2 are SGHVS and FNYEAQ. The CDR3 extends over 15 amino acids. With 2 bases removed from V and 1 base from J, the gap between germline ends came to 12 bases. The CDR3, as DNA: TGTGCCAGCAGCTTAACGGGAGCTCCGTCCTACGAGCAGTACTTC. It specifies CASSLTGAPSYEQYF.

The CDR3 DNA reads TGTGCCTGGAGTGTACAGACGTCTTCCTACAATGAGCAGTTCTTC. Translating it yields CAWSVQTSSYNEQFF. The V call is TRBV30, the J call TRBJ2-1; D is unclear. Trimming cost V 0 bases and J 1 base, with 10 bases left between them. This CDR3 has 15 residues. Per the germline V gene, CDR1 is GTSNPN and CDR2 is SVGIG (reference sequence).

The rearrangement uses TRBV19 and TRBJ2-5; 7 nucleotides agree with TRBD2. V shed 9 bases and J 2 bases; nucleotides not matched to a gene: 24. The CDR3 covers 19 residues. Germline loops: CDR1 LNHDA, CDR2 SQIVND (reference sequence). The CDR3 region is CASSRGRAGSAPEQETQYF. The DNA of the CDR3 is TGTGCCAGCTCCCGAGGGAGGGCAGGCTCTGCTCCGGAACAAGAGACCCAGTACTTC.

V and J are TRBV6-6 and TRBJ2-7, with 13 positions matching TRBD2. CDR3 length: 16 residues. V lost 7 bases, J lost 5 bases, and 11 bases stayed unmatched. The germline gives CDR1 MNHNY, CDR2 SVGAGI (reference sequence). CDR3 sequence: CASNGLAGVEDDEQYF. The CDR3 region has the DNA TGTGCCAGCAACGGACTAGCGGGAGTCGAGGACGACGAGCAGTACTTC.

J is TRBJ1-4 and V is TRBV28; D is possibly TRBD1 (6 bases). The CDR3 loop spans 14 amino acids. The V end was cut by 7 bases, the J end by 7 bases, with 16 bases between. CDR1 MDHEN and CDR2 SYDVKM come from the germline V gene. CDR3 amino acids: CASTGGARGEKLFF. CDR3 sequence (DNA): TGTGCCAGCACCGGGGGGGCTCGCGGTGAAAAACTGTTTTTT.

The V gene is TRBV11-2, the J gene TRBJ2-7; 9 positions agree with TRBD1. The CDR3 sequence is 15 residues long. J was trimmed by 4 bases and V by 5 bases; bases with no gene match: 9. Per germline, CDR1 SGHAT and CDR2 FQNNGV. This CDR3 reads CASSRTSGTGYEQYF. The CDR3 DNA follows: TGTGCCAGCAGCCGGACCTCGGGGACAGGGTACGAGCAGTACTTC.

The CDR3 nucleotides are TGCGCCAGCAGCACCGGACAGGGGCTCGCAGATACGCAGTATTTT. This gives the protein CASSTGQGLADTQYF. The rearrangement joins TRBV5-1 to TRBJ2-3; 9 bases map to TRBD1. This CDR3 has 15 residues. V lost 4 bases, J lost 4 bases, and 7 bases stayed unmatched. From germline, CDR1 is SGHRS and CDR2 YFSETQ.

This chain joins TRBV5-1 and TRBJ1-1; weak D call: TRBD1 (6 bases). Trimming took off 0 bases at V and 4 bases at J, with 13 bases between the two ends. The CDR3 contains 15 residues. CDR1 and CDR2 (germline): SGHRS, YFSETQ. The CDR3 spells CASSLEAQGITEAFF. In DNA form, the CDR3 reads TGCGCCAGCAGCTTGGAGGCTCAGGGGATCACTGAAGCTTTCTTT. The full variable domain, with the rest looked up from reference TRBV5-1 and TRBJ1-1, is KAGVTQTPRYLIKTRGQQVTLSCSPISGHRSVSWYQQTPGQGLQFLFEYFSETQRNKGNFPGRFSGRQFSNSRSEMNVSTLELGDSALYLCASSLEAQGITEAFFGQGTRLTVV.

The chain couples TRBV29-1 to TRBJ2-5; D may be TRBD2 (7 bases). Germline assignment: CDR1 SQVTM and CDR2 ANQGSEA. The CDR3 contains 15 residues. V was cut by 7 bases and J by 0 bases, with 18 bases left in between. The CDR3 region is CSGGGGAWNQETQYF. CDR3 DNA sequence: TGCAGCGGGGGAGGGGGTGCGTGGAACCAAGAGACCCAGTACTTC.

The gene calls are TRBV4-1 and TRBJ1-4; D is uncertain. V gave up 1 base and J gave up 0 bases, with 6 bases separating them. The germline gives CDR1 MGHRA, CDR2 YSYEKL. CDR3 length: 15 amino acids. Here the CDR3 reads CASSQAPTTNEKLFF. CDR3 DNA sequence: TGCGCCAGCAGCCAAGCCCCCACAACTAATGAAAAACTGTTTTTT.